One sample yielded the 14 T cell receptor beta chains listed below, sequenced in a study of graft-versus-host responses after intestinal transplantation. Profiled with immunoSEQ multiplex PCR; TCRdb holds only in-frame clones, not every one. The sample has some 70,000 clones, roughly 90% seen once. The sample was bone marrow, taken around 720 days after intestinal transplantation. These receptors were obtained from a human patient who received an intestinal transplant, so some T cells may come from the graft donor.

This CDR3 is CATPSDAPEQYF. DNA for the CDR3: TGTGCCACCCCCTCAGACGCCCCCGAGCAGTACTTC. This chain connects TRBV27 to TRBJ2-7; no reliable D call. The V gene lost 10 bases and the J gene lost 6 bases, with 16 bases spanning the gap. There are 12 residues in the CDR3. Germline V CDR1 and CDR2: MNHEY, SMNVEV (reference sequence).

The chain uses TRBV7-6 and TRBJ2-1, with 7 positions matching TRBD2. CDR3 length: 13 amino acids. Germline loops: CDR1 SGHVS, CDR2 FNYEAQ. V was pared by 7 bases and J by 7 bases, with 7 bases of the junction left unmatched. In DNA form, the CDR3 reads TGTGCCAGCATGGGGGGGGTGAGGAATGAGCAGTTCTTC. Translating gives CASMGGVRNEQFF.

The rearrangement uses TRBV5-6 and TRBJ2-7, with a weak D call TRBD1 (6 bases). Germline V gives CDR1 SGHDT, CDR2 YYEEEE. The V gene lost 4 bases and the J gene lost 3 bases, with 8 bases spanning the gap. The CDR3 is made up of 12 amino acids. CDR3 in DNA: TGTGCCAGCAGCCTACAGGGCTACGAGCAGTACTTC. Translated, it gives CASSLQGYEQYF. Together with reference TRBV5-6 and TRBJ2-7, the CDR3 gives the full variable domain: DAGVTQSPTHLIKTRGQQVTLRCSPKSGHDTVSWYQQALGQGPQFIFQYYEEEERQRGNFPDRFSGHQFPNYSSELNVNALLLGDSALYLCASSLQGYEQYFGPGTRLTVT.

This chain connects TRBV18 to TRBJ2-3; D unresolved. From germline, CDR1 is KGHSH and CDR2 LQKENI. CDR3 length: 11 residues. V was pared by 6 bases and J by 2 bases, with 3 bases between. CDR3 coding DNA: TGTGCCAGCTCTAACACAGATACGCAGTATTTT. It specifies CASSNTDTQYF.

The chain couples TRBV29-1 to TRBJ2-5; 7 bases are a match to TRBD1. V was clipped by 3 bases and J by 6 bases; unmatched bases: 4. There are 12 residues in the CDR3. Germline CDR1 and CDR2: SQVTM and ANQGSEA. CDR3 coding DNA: TGCAGCGTTGAGTCGGGACAGAAGACCCAGTACTTC. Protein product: CSVESGQKTQYF.

The CDR3 bases are TGTGCCAGCAGCCCCCCTAGTAGCTCTGGAAACACCATATATTTT. Its protein product is CASSPPSSSGNTIYF. The V call is TRBV9, the J call TRBJ1-3; no definite D call. The CDR3 extends over 15 amino acids. With 4 bases removed from V and 0 bases from J, the gap between germline ends came to 11 bases. CDR1 and CDR2 from the germline V gene are SGDLS and YYNGEE.

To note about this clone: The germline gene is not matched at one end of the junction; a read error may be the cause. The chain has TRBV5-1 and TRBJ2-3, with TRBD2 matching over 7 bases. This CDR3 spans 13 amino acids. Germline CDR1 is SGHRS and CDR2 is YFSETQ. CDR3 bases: TGCGCCACCAGCGGGACGGGGACAGATACGCAGTATTTT. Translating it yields CATSGTGTDTQYF.

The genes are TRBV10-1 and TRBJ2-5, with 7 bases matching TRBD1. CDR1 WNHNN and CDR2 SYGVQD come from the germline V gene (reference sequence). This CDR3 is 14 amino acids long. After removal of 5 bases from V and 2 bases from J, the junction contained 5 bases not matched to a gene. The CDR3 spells CASSKGQIQETQYF. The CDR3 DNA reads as TGCGCCAGCAGTAAGGGACAGATACAAGAGACCCAGTACTTC.

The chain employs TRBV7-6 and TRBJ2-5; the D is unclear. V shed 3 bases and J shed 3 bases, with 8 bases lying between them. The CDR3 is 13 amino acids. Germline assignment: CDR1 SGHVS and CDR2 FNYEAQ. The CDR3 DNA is TGTGCCAGCAGCTTTTCTGGCGAAGAGACCCAGTACTTC. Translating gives CASSFSGEETQYF.

CDR3 coding DNA: TGTGCCAGCAGGGGACCTAACTTGGGAGCACCCCTCCACTTT. This gives the protein CASRGPNLGAPLHF. This chain joins TRBV6-6 and TRBJ1-6; tentative D call: TRBD1 (5 bases). Germline CDR1 is MNHNY and CDR2 is SVGAGI (reference sequence). This CDR3 is built from 14 residues. Trimming stripped 6 bases from V and 11 bases from J, with 17 bases between.

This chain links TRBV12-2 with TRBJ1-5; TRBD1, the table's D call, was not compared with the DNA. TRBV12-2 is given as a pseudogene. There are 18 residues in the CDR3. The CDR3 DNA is TGTGCAAGTCGCTTAGCGTGCTGCCGACAGGGGCCCCATCAGCCCCAGCATTTT. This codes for CASRLACCRQGPHQPQHF.

The CDR3 loop is CASSPYGNTEAFF. In DNA, the CDR3 is TGTGCCAGCAGTCCCTACGGGAACACTGAAGCTTTCTTT. This sequence joins TRBV27 and TRBJ1-1; D is unresolved. Trimming stripped 5 bases from V and 1 base from J, with 8 bases between. Per germline, CDR1 MNHEY and CDR2 SMNVEV (reference sequence). The CDR3 covers 13 residues.

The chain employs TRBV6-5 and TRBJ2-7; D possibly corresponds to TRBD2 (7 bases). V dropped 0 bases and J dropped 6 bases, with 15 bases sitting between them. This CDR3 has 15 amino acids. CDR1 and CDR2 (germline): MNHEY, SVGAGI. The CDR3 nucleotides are TGTGCCAGCAGTTACTCCGCCGGACTAGGGGGCGAGCAGTACTTC. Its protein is CASSYSAGLGGEQYF.

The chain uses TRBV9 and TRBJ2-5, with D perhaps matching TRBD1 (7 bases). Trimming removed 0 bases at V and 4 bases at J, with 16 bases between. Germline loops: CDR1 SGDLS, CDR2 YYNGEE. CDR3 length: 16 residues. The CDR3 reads CASSVDSGGTLETQYF. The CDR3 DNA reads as TGTGCCAGCAGCGTAGATTCAGGGGGGACCTTAGAGACCCAGTACTTC. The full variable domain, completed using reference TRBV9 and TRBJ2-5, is DSGVTQTPKHLITATGQRVTLRCSPRSGDLSVYWYQQSLDQGLQFLIQYYNGEERAKGNILERFSAQQFPDLHSELNLSSLELGDSALYFCASSVDSGGTLETQYFGPGTRLLVL.